What follows are 25 T cell receptor beta chains derived from one specimen sequenced in a study of T cell responses to AZD1222 COVID-19 vaccine (dated by TCRdb to about 2021). The label giving this sample's time point can be read as: baseline before first vaccination. The receptor library was made with the immunoSEQ multiplex PCR assay. The table was pulled from immuneACCESS by TCRdb, which kept in-frame rearrangements only. Such tables lose some clones; where checked, under half of the loss comes from unresolved V genes, and the rest has no known cause. The sample table shows roughly 120,000 clones, and about nine tenths are seen once. The ten largest account for approximately 8.1% of the sample. The source material was peripheral blood, sampled on day 0 of AZD1222 vaccination. Source of these receptors: an adult in good health.

This chain joins TRBV2 and TRBJ1-3, with 8 bases lining up with TRBD1. This CDR3 region has 12 residues. V gave up 10 bases and J gave up 4 bases; unmatched junction bases: 3. Germline assignment: CDR1 SNHLY and CDR2 FYNNEI. CDR3 residues: CATRQGGNTIYF. CDR3 coding DNA: TGTGCCACCCGACAGGGGGGAAACACCATATATTTT.

This clone was seen a handful of times. The V and J genes are TRBV18 and TRBJ1-1; D unclear. Germline CDR1 and CDR2: KGHSH and LQKENI. Deletions cut 2 bases from V and 10 bases from J, with 23 bases between. This CDR3 region has 16 residues. The DNA for the CDR3 is TGTGCCAGCTCACCATTTGACGTGTTGTCTGGATACGGAGCTTTCTTT. It is translated as CASSPFDVLSGYGAFF. Full variable domain (missing parts from reference TRBV18 and TRBJ1-1): NAGVMQNPRHLVRRRGQEARLRCSPMKGHSHVYWYRQLPEEGLKFMVYLQKENIIDESGMPKERFSAEFPKEGPSILRIQQVVRGDSAAYFCASSPFDVLSGYGAFFGQGTRLTVV.

As for this clone: This sample also contains other DNA sequences that code for the same CDR3. This chain connects TRBV6-1 to TRBJ1-2; D remains ambiguous. Germline CDR1 reads MNHNS; CDR2 reads SASEGT. Trimming shortened V by 2 bases and J by 7 bases, and 5 bases separated the two germline ends. The length of the CDR3 is 11 residues. CDR3 sequence: CASSELGGYTF. As DNA, the CDR3 is TGTGCCAGCAGTGAACTGGGTGGCTACACCTTC.

The J gene is TRBJ2-2, the V gene TRBV2, with D uncertain. The CDR3 covers 13 residues. The germline gives CDR1 SNHLY, CDR2 FYNNEI. Trimming shortened V by 4 bases and J by 3 bases, and 6 bases separated the two germline ends. This chain's CDR3 is CASSATYTGELFF. CDR3 DNA sequence: TGTGCCAGCAGTGCCACTTACACCGGGGAGCTGTTTTTT.

This chain uses TRBV18 with TRBJ1-2; TRBD1 matches at 7 bases. This CDR3 contains 13 residues. Looked up from germline, CDR1 is KGHSH and CDR2 is LQKENI. Trimming took 5 bases from V and 8 from J; bases not matched to a gene: 8. The CDR3 reads CASSAGQLEGYTF. CDR3 bases: TGTGCCAGCTCAGCGGGACAGCTGGAGGGCTACACCTTC.

This clone was observed a few times. The rearrangement links TRBV4-1 to TRBJ2-7, with D perhaps matching TRBD1 or TRBD2 (5 bases each). Between the trimmed V and J ends, which lost 0 bases and 0 bases, there was a span of 15 bases. This CDR3 is built from 17 residues. CDR1 is MGHRA, CDR2 YSYEKL, per germline. CDR3 in amino acids: CASSQETGTQTSYEQYF. CDR3 sequence (DNA): TGCGCCAGCAGCCAAGAGACCGGGACGCAGACCTCCTACGAGCAGTACTTC.

This chain uses TRBV10-3 with TRBJ1-3; D not certain. V lost 8 bases to trimming and J lost 8 bases, with 13 bases between them. Germline assignment: CDR1 ENHRY and CDR2 SYGVKD. This CDR3 region has 12 residues. The CDR3 region has the DNA TGTGCCATCCCGCGGTCAGGAGACACCATATATTTT. Its protein is CAIPRSGDTIYF.

The J gene is TRBJ1-5, the V gene TRBV19; D ambiguous. Germline CDR1 reads LNHDA; CDR2 reads SQIVND (reference sequence). The CDR3 sequence is 15 residues long. Trimming stripped 5 bases from V and 6 bases from J, with 17 bases between. The CDR3 region has the DNA TGTGCCAGTAGTTCCTGGTCCCTAATGGTTCAGCCCCAGCATTTT. The encoded protein is CASSSWSLMVQPQHF.

A few counts support this clone. The V call is TRBV5-6, the J call TRBJ1-6; D uncertain. Germline V gene lookup returns CDR1 SGHDT and CDR2 YYEEEE. This CDR3 has 13 amino acids. V was clipped by 0 bases and J by 9 bases, with 7 bases between them. The CDR3 spells CASSLDKVSPLHF. CDR3 in DNA: TGTGCCAGCAGCTTGGACAAGGTTTCACCCCTCCACTTT.

With respect to this clone: This CDR3 is also generated by other DNA sequences in the sample. This rearrangement joins TRBV12-3 or TRBV12-4 to TRBJ1-3, with D unresolved. This CDR3 has 12 amino acids. V lost 6 bases to trimming and J lost 2 bases, with 5 bases between them. The CDR3 DNA follows: TGTGCCAGCAGCCCGGCTGGAAACACCATATATTTT. Protein sequence: CASSPAGNTIYF.

The chain joins TRBV5-1 to TRBJ1-1, with 7 bases identical to TRBD1. The V gene's germline CDR1 is SGHRS and CDR2 YFSETQ. The CDR3 is made up of 15 amino acids. J was trimmed by 3 bases and V by 2 bases; bases with no gene match: 7. CDR3 amino acids: CASSLGGTDHTEAFF. The CDR3 DNA reads as TGCGCCAGCAGCTTAGGCGGGACAGACCACACTGAAGCTTTCTTT.

The genes are TRBV19 and TRBJ2-2, with unresolved D. Germline-derived CDR1 and CDR2 are LNHDA and SQIVND (reference sequence). Between the trimmed V and J ends, which lost 7 bases and 1 base, there was a span of 13 bases. The CDR3 runs 15 residues. This CDR3 is CASNRLDLNTGELFF. The CDR3 DNA follows: TGTGCCAGTAATAGGCTGGATTTGAACACCGGGGAGCTGTTTTTT.

The chain links TRBV29-1 to TRBJ2-3; possibly TRBD2 for D (6 bases). CDR3 length: 13 amino acids. Trimming cost V 4 bases and J 1 base, with 9 bases left between them. CDR1 and CDR2 (germline): SQVTM, ANQGSEA. As DNA, the CDR3 is TGCAGCGTTGTTCCGGGAGGCACAGATACGCAGTATTTT. Protein: CSVVPGGTDTQYF.

V is TRBV5-1 and J is TRBJ2-3; 7 bases fit TRBD1. CDR1 and CDR2 (germline): SGHRS, YFSETQ. V dropped 4 bases and J dropped 2; count of bases not matched to a gene: 4. The CDR3 length is 14 residues. The CDR3 is CASSPGTATDTQYF. CDR3 coding DNA: TGCGCCAGCAGCCCGGGGACAGCCACAGATACGCAGTATTTT.

This chain joins TRBV27 and TRBJ1-5; D ambiguous. The CDR3 has 12 amino acids. CDR1 is MNHEY, CDR2 SMNVEV, per germline (reference sequence). Trimming cost V 3 bases and J 4 bases, with 4 bases left between them. CDR3 sequence (DNA): TGTGCCAGCAGTTTTCCGAATCAGCCCCAGCATTTT. Translation: CASSFPNQPQHF.

This clone showed up just once. The chain joins TRBV4-1 to TRBJ1-4; the D is unclear. V was trimmed by 5 bases and J by 6 bases, leaving 16 bases between them. This CDR3 has 15 amino acids. In germline, CDR1 is MGHRA, CDR2 YSYEKL. The CDR3 sequence is CASSSEGMAYEKLFF. Written as DNA, the CDR3 is TGCGCCAGCAGCTCCGAGGGAATGGCGTATGAAAAACTGTTTTTT.

V gene TRBV6-4 combines with J gene TRBJ2-1, with D tentatively TRBD2 (5 bases). V gave up 4 bases and J gave up 9 bases, with 19 bases separating them. Germline CDR1 is MRHNA and CDR2 is SNTAGT. This CDR3 is built from 15 residues. The DNA of the CDR3 is TGTGCCAGCAGTGCCTCGGACTTTATGGGCTCTGAGCAGTTCTTC. The encoded protein is CASSASDFMGSEQFF.

The CDR3 DNA sequence: TGTGCCAGCAGTTCGGGGGCTGCCGGGGCCAACGTCCTGACTTTC. Residues: CASSSGAAGANVLTF. This chain links TRBV28 with TRBJ2-6; TRBD1 or TRBD2 may be the D gene (6 bases each). Per germline, CDR1 MDHEN and CDR2 SYDVKM. V dropped 4 bases and J dropped 4 bases, with 11 bases sitting between them. The CDR3 extends over 15 amino acids.

The V gene is TRBV28, the J gene TRBJ2-7, with TRBD1 matching over 10 bases. The trim removed 6 bases at V and 2 bases at J, leaving 7 bases unmatched. The germline V gene has CDR1 MDHEN and CDR2 SYDVKM. This CDR3 region has 15 residues. This chain's CDR3 is CASRTGTGAPYEQYF. The DNA for the CDR3 is TGTGCCAGCAGGACCGGGACAGGGGCACCCTACGAGCAGTACTTC.

The chain has TRBV9 and TRBJ2-3; D is perhaps TRBD2 (6 bases). The CDR3 has 14 residues. Germline V gene sequence: CDR1 SGDLS, CDR2 YYNGEE. The V and J ends lost 7 bases and 2 bases respectively, with 14 bases between them. CDR3 region: CASSPGVHTDTQYF. The CDR3 nucleotides are TGTGCCAGCTCCCCGGGAGTCCACACAGATACGCAGTATTTT. The full variable domain, in which reference TRBV9 and TRBJ2-3 provide the parts outside the CDR3, is DSGVTQTPKHLITATGQRVTLRCSPRSGDLSVYWYQQSLDQGLQFLIQYYNGEERAKGNILERFSAQQFPDLHSELNLSSLELGDSALYFCASSPGVHTDTQYFGPGTRLTVL.

The chain joins TRBV12-3 or TRBV12-4 to TRBJ1-2; D not resolved. CDR3 size: 12 residues. V was trimmed by 6 bases and J by 8 bases, leaving 13 bases between them. The CDR3 DNA reads TGTGCCAGCAGCCTTAGATCGGGGGGCTACACCTTC. Amino acid sequence: CASSLRSGGYTF.

The rearrangement links TRBV28 to TRBJ1-1; D not resolved. The CDR3 covers 14 residues. The ends were cut back, 2 bases at V and 5 bases at J, with 12 bases in the middle. Per the germline V gene, CDR1 is MDHEN and CDR2 is SYDVKM. The CDR3 DNA reads as TGTGCCAGCAGTTTAACTTTGATGGGGACTGAAGCTTTCTTT. Translating gives CASSLTLMGTEAFF.

The chain employs TRBV20-1 and TRBJ2-5; TRBD1 might be the D (7 bases). The CDR3 totals 13 residues. The V gene lost 3 bases and the J gene lost 5 bases, with 13 bases spanning the gap. Germline V gene sequence: CDR1 DFQATT, CDR2 SNEGSKA (reference sequence). The CDR3 is CSASKAGGETQYF. In DNA, the CDR3 is TGCAGTGCTAGTAAGGCAGGGGGGGAGACCCAGTACTTC.

This rearrangement joins TRBV13 to TRBJ2-3; 10 positions match TRBD1. The CDR3 covers 16 residues. With V trimmed by 0 bases and J by 4 bases, 4 bases remained unmatched. Germline CDR1 reads PRHDT; CDR2 reads FYEKMQ (reference sequence). The CDR3 coding sequence is TGTGCCAGCAGCTTAGGGTGGGACAGGGGCTCAGATACGCAGTATTTT. This sequence encodes CASSLGWDRGSDTQYF.

This clone has just a few counts. This sequence joins TRBV28 and TRBJ2-7, with D possibly being TRBD1 (5 bases). Trimming left V 5 bases short and J 6 bases short, with 14 bases between. The CDR3 is 13 residues long. Germline CDR1 MDHEN, CDR2 SYDVKM. CDR3 DNA sequence: TGTGCCAGCAGTCCAATTTTAGGGGCCGAGCAGTACTTC. It is translated as CASSPILGAEQYF. Full variable domain (missing parts from reference TRBV28 and TRBJ2-7): DVKVTQSSRYLVKRTGEKVFLECVQDMDHENMFWYRQDPGLGLRLIYFSYDVKMKEKGDIPEGYSVSREKKERFSLILESASTNQTSMYLCASSPILGAEQYFGPGTRLTVT.